A single sample is the source of the 26 T cell receptor beta chains below, sequenced in a study of human T cells and chemical hapten exposure. Time point denoted: patch test 2, 6 weeks after DPC sensitization. Documented treatment: therapeutic diphenylcyclopropenone sensitization with weekly scalp DPC. In TCRdb, the RACE reads were re-called with MiXCR into one record per CDR3 protein. The table records 100,000 or so distinct CDR3 sequences, 9.3% of them present only once. Sequences were derived from whole blood, sampled in connection with sensitization to the hapten diphenylcyclopropenone (DPC). The receptors shown here come from a middle-aged woman with alopecia areata. Some clones in this sample may be carry-over from other donors' samples.

This clonotype was seen at least ten times. The V call is TRBV11-2, the J call TRBJ2-1, with D unresolved. Between the trimmed V and J ends, which lost 0 bases and 3 bases, there was a span of 6 bases. The CDR3 is 14 amino acids. Germline assignment: CDR1 SGHAT and CDR2 FQNNGV. This chain's CDR3 is CASSLDPDYNEQFF. The CDR3 coding sequence is TGTGCCAGCAGCTTAGATCCGGACTACAATGAGCAGTTCTTC.

This clonotype was counted only a few times. The V gene is TRBV12-3 or TRBV12-4, the J gene TRBJ1-5, with 7 bases that match TRBD1. This CDR3 is built from 16 residues. The junction had 7 bases not matched to a gene; V was cut back by 1 base and J by 4 bases. The CDR3 sequence: CASSLGWRTGNQPQHF. CDR3 in DNA: TGTGCCAGCAGTTTAGGATGGAGGACAGGTAATCAGCCCCAGCATTTT.

The V gene is TRBV29-1, the J gene TRBJ2-5; D is unresolved. This CDR3 region has 10 residues. Per germline, CDR1 SQVTM and CDR2 ANQGSEA. V was shortened by 4 bases and J by 5 bases, with 5 bases between the two germline ends. The CDR3 bases are TGCAGCGTTGGAATGGAGACCCAGTACTTC. This encodes CSVGMETQYF.

This clonotype has at least ten counts. The V gene is TRBV7-6, the J gene TRBJ2-1, with 12 bases matching TRBD1. The CDR3 runs 14 residues. Germline V CDR1 and CDR2: SGHVS, FNYEAQ. With V trimmed by 4 bases and J by 9 bases, 4 bases remained unmatched. The CDR3 DNA follows: TGTGCCAGCAGCTCGGGGACAGGGGGCCCTGAGCAGTTCTTC. Translating it yields CASSSGTGGPEQFF.

This clonotype was observed a handful of times. The V call is TRBV18, the J call TRBJ2-3; D might be TRBD1 or TRBD2, each matching 5 bases. V was trimmed by 2 bases and J by 0 bases, leaving 9 bases between them. Per the germline V gene, CDR1 is KGHSH and CDR2 is LQKENI. The CDR3 consists of 15 residues. The CDR3 nucleotides read TGTGCCAGCTCACCAGGGACCCCTAGCACAGATACGCAGTATTTT. Residues: CASSPGTPSTDTQYF.

This clonotype showed up just a few times. The chain employs TRBV29-1 and TRBJ2-7; D gene unclear. The CDR3 is 12 amino acids. Germline CDR1 and CDR2: SQVTM and ANQGSEA. V shed 7 bases and J shed 1 base, with 11 bases lying between them. The CDR3 nucleotides are TGCAGCGCCGTCCTACCTTCCTACGAGCAGTACTTC. This gives the protein CSAVLPSYEQYF.

In this sample, this clonotype turned up many times. The chain couples TRBV28 to TRBJ2-7, with D maybe TRBD1 (6 bases). The V end was cut by 6 bases, the J end by 3 bases, with 15 bases between. This CDR3 region has 14 residues. CDR1 is MDHEN and CDR2 is SYDVKM in the germline V gene. In nucleotides, the CDR3 is TGTGCCAGCAGCCAGGGGACCTTACACTACGAGCAGTACTTC. Translating gives CASSQGTLHYEQYF.

The chain carries TRBV2 and TRBJ2-1; unclear D gene. Germline values: CDR1 SNHLY, CDR2 FYNNEI. This CDR3 has 11 residues. V was clipped by 5 bases and J by 5 bases, with 4 bases between them. The CDR3 sequence is CASSLHNEQFF. The CDR3, as DNA: TGTGCCAGCAGTCTTCACAATGAGCAGTTCTTC. The full variable domain, with the rest looked up from reference TRBV2 and TRBJ2-1, is EPEVTQTPSHQVTQMGQEVILRCVPISNHLYFYWYRQILGQKVEFLVSFYNNEISEKSEIFDDQFSVERPDGSNFTLKIRSTKLEDSAMYFCASSLHNEQFFGPGTRLTVL.

This clonotype was found a few times. The chain uses TRBV10-3 and TRBJ2-1; no clear D. Trimming cost V 4 bases and J 1 base, with 8 bases left between them. This CDR3 spans 14 amino acids. CDR1 ENHRY and CDR2 SYGVKD come from the germline V gene. CDR3 sequence (DNA): TGTGCCATCAGTGGCCAGACTTCCTACAATGAGCAGTTCTTC. Its translation is CAISGQTSYNEQFF.

The chain combines TRBV7-2 with TRBJ2-6, with 7 nucleotides matching TRBD2. CDR1 and CDR2 (germline): SGHTA, FQGNSA. J gave up 3 bases and V 3 bases, and 5 bases lay outside the gene matches. The CDR3 is made up of 16 amino acids. In DNA, the CDR3 is TGTGCCAGCAGCTTTTCGGGGGGAGATGGGGCCAACGTCCTGACTTTC. It is translated as CASSFSGGDGANVLTF.

This clonotype was seen many times. This chain uses TRBV6-5 with TRBJ1-3, with a weak D call TRBD1 (6 bases). The CDR3 totals 17 residues. Germline values: CDR1 MNHEY, CDR2 SVGAGI. V lost 5 bases and J 2 bases, leaving 19 bases between the germline ends. The CDR3: CASSPRTVSRTGNTIYF. The CDR3 nucleotides are TGTGCCAGCAGTCCTAGGACAGTTTCTCGGACTGGAAACACCATATATTTT.

This clonotype has ten or more counts. The chain employs TRBV19 and TRBJ2-5; D is unclear. The CDR3 is 13 amino acids. The V gene lost 4 bases and the J gene lost 1 base, with 7 bases spanning the gap. Germline CDR1 is LNHDA and CDR2 is SQIVND (reference sequence). The CDR3 coding sequence is TGTGCCAGTAGTACGACACTCCAAGAGACCCAGTACTTC. This gives the protein CASSTTLQETQYF.

This clonotype occurred a few times. V gene TRBV5-1 combines with J gene TRBJ2-6, with D perhaps being TRBD1 or TRBD2 (5 bases each). V lost 4 bases and J 2 bases, leaving 19 bases between the germline ends. The V gene's germline CDR1 is SGHRS and CDR2 YFSETQ. CDR3 size: 18 residues. In nucleotides, the CDR3 is TGCGCCAGCAGCGAACGGGGCCCAATTGTGGCTGGGGCCAACGTCCTGACTTTC. It codes for CASSERGPIVAGANVLTF. Together with reference TRBV5-1 and TRBJ2-6, the CDR3 gives the full variable domain: KAGVTQTPRYLIKTRGQQVTLSCSPISGHRSVSWYQQTPGQGLQFLFEYFSETQRNKGNFPGRFSGRQFSNSRSEMNVSTLELGDSALYLCASSERGPIVAGANVLTFGAGSRLTVL.

The chain joins TRBV12-3 or TRBV12-4 to TRBJ1-4, with D possibly matching TRBD1 (6 bases). The CDR3 runs 14 residues. The V gene lost 6 bases and the J gene lost 8 bases, with 16 bases spanning the gap. CDR3 residues: CASSPAGGREKLFF. The CDR3 DNA reads TGTGCCAGCAGCCCCGCGGGGGGGCGGGAAAAACTGTTTTTT.

This clonotype was observed at least ten times. This chain uses TRBV12-3 or TRBV12-4 with TRBJ1-2; D remains ambiguous. The CDR3 contains 13 residues. V was cut by 1 base and J by 8 bases, with 11 bases left in between. CDR3 nucleotide sequence: TGTGCCAGCAGTTTAGTAGGGCTTGAAGGCTACACCTTC. Translated: CASSLVGLEGYTF.

This clonotype was counted at least ten times. This chain uses TRBV12-3 or TRBV12-4 with TRBJ2-6, with 10 bases fitting TRBD2. The CDR3 totals 16 residues. V lost 6 bases and J lost 0; bases outside the gene matches: 2. CDR3 in DNA: TGTGCCAGCAGGCTAGCGGGAGTCTCTGGGGCCAACGTCCTGACTTTC. This codes for CASRLAGVSGANVLTF.

This clonotype came up once. This chain uses TRBV20-1 with TRBJ1-1; tentative D call: TRBD1 (5 bases). The CDR3 has 17 amino acids. Germline V gene data show CDR1 as DFQATT and CDR2 as SNEGSKA (reference sequence). Trimming left V 0 bases short and J 0 bases short, with 17 bases between. The CDR3 protein is CSARDLRIRGMNTEAFF. The CDR3 DNA reads TGCAGTGCTAGAGATCTAAGGATTCGGGGCATGAACACTGAAGCTTTCTTT.

This rearrangement joins TRBV20-1 to TRBJ2-5; unclear D gene. Germline CDR1 reads DFQATT; CDR2 reads SNEGSKA (reference sequence). This CDR3 has 15 residues. V was shortened by 5 bases and J by 4 bases, with 20 bases between the two germline ends. CDR3 region: CSARTPPLALETQYF. CDR3 bases: TGCAGTGCTCGGACGCCCCCGCTCGCCTTAGAGACCCAGTACTTC.

The chain employs TRBV3-1 and TRBJ2-1; 8 bases align to TRBD2. V lost 0 bases and J lost 6; bases outside the gene matches: 1. The CDR3 contains 14 residues. Germline CDR1 and CDR2: LGHDT and YNNKEL (reference sequence). CDR3 DNA sequence: TGTGCCAGCAGCCAAGAAGCGGGAGTCAATGAGCAGTTCTTC. Translation: CASSQEAGVNEQFF.

This clonotype was found a few times. V and J are TRBV20-1 and TRBJ2-7; TRBD2 agrees at 10 bases. Germline lookup yields CDR1 DFQATT and CDR2 SNEGSKA (reference sequence). This CDR3 is built from 14 residues. The ends lost 2 bases at V and 4 bases at J; junction bases unmatched: 5. In DNA form, the CDR3 reads TGCAGTGCTAGAAGTAGCGGGGGGCGATACGAGCAGTACTTC. This gives the protein CSARSSGGRYEQYF.

The rearrangement links TRBV2 to TRBJ2-5; no firm D call. The CDR3 spans 12 residues. With 3 bases removed from V and 5 bases from J, the gap between germline ends came to 7 bases. Germline V gives CDR1 SNHLY, CDR2 FYNNEI. CDR3 nucleotides: TGTGCCAGCAGTGATGACAAGGAGACCCAGTACTTC. Protein product: CASSDDKETQYF.

The chain employs TRBV6-1 and TRBJ2-7; TRBD1 matches 10 bases. V lost 4 bases, J lost 1 base, and 7 bases stayed unmatched. The CDR3 totals 16 residues. Germline V gene sequence: CDR1 MNHNS, CDR2 SASEGT. This chain's CDR3 is CASSAIPGQGSYEQYF. The CDR3 DNA reads TGTGCCAGCAGTGCTATTCCGGGACAGGGGTCCTACGAGCAGTACTTC.

The chain has TRBV15 and TRBJ1-6; 9 positions match TRBD1. The CDR3 is made up of 14 amino acids. The junction had 2 bases not matched to a gene; V was cut back by 3 bases and J by 8 bases. Germline loops: CDR1 LNHNV, CDR2 YYDKDF (reference sequence). In DNA form, the CDR3 reads TGTGCCACCAGCAGCAGGGACAGGGATTCACCCCTCCACTTT. Its protein product is CATSSRDRDSPLHF.

This clonotype showed up just a few times. The chain employs TRBV4-3 and TRBJ1-2, with a possible D match to TRBD1 (6 bases). The CDR3 is 14 amino acids. Germline lookup yields CDR1 LGHNA and CDR2 YSLEER. The V end was cut by 1 base, the J end by 8 bases, with 14 bases between. CDR3 region: CASSQVLGGRGYTF. In DNA form, the CDR3 reads TGCGCCAGCAGCCAAGTTTTAGGGGGAAGGGGCTACACCTTC.

In this sample, this clonotype turned up a few times. This rearrangement joins TRBV28 to TRBJ2-1; possibly TRBD1 for D (6 bases). The V and J ends lost 10 bases and 10 bases respectively, with 14 bases between them. Per germline, CDR1 MDHEN and CDR2 SYDVKM. The CDR3 extends over 11 amino acids. CDR3 in DNA: TGTGCCACCACAGGGTCTGGGGAGCAGTTCTTC. This codes for CATTGSGEQFF.

This clonotype was observed at least ten times. This chain joins TRBV9 and TRBJ2-1; no definite D call. Trimming pared 0 bases from V and 6 bases from J, leaving 4 bases between. Per germline, CDR1 SGDLS and CDR2 YYNGEE. The CDR3 runs 12 residues. CDR3 sequence: CASSVDSNEQFF. CDR3 coding DNA: TGTGCCAGCAGCGTAGACTCCAATGAGCAGTTCTTC.